This entry lists 21 T cell receptor beta chains sequenced from one sample in a study of cytomegalovirus exposure and HLA in healthy donors. Use of 60 Vbeta and 13 Jbeta primers characterized the PCR. Produced via immunoSEQ multiplex PCR; TCRdb's table is partial and in-frame only. With more than 90,000 clones in the sample, the ten largest clones hold roughly 3.6%. Sequenced input: PBMCs. These receptors originate from a man under 40 in good health and CMV-seronegative.

V is TRBV18 and J is TRBJ1-5, with a possible D match to TRBD1 (5 bases). Looked up from germline, CDR1 is KGHSH and CDR2 is LQKENI. The CDR3 is 16 residues long. V lost 2 bases and J lost 6, with 17 bases in between. This CDR3 is CASSPFPGSSSQPQHF. For the CDR3, the DNA is TGTGCCAGCTCACCATTCCCAGGGTCCTCCTCTCAGCCCCAGCATTTT. The variable domain in full, completed from reference TRBV18 and TRBJ1-5, reads NAGVMQNPRHLVRRRGQEARLRCSPMKGHSHVYWYRQLPEEGLKFMVYLQKENIIDESGMPKERFSAEFPKEGPSILRIQQVVRGDSAAYFCASSPFPGSSSQPQHFGDGTRLSIL.

In the case of this clone: The junction departs from the called germline gene at one end, perhaps through a read error. In nucleotides, the CDR3 is TGTGCCAGCAGGGTAGGGCTAGCGGGGGGGCGCGAGCAGTACTTC. Protein product: CASRVGLAGGREQYF. V and J are TRBV9 and TRBJ2-7; 12 nucleotides line up with TRBD2. CDR3 size: 15 residues. Germline CDR1 is SGDLS and CDR2 is YYNGEE. The entire variable domain, with the rest obtained from reference TRBV9 and TRBJ2-7, is as follows: DSGVTQTPKHLITATGQRVTLRCSPRSGDLSVYWYQQSLDQGLQFLIQYYNGEERAKGNILERFSAQQFPDLHSELNLSSLELGDSALYFCASRVGLAGGREQYFGPGTRLTVT.

The chain is built from TRBV7-9 and TRBJ2-1, with 10 positions matching TRBD1. Trimming cost V 5 bases and J 3 bases; bases outside gene matches: 10. Germline CDR1 SEHNR, CDR2 FQNEAQ (reference sequence). This CDR3 is built from 17 residues. CDR3 residues: CASSRGDRGGLYNEQFF. CDR3 coding DNA: TGTGCCAGCAGCCGGGGGGACAGGGGAGGACTCTACAATGAGCAGTTCTTC. The variable domain in full, completed from reference TRBV7-9 and TRBJ2-1, reads DTGVSQNPRHKITKRGQNVTFRCDPISEHNRLYWYRQTLGQGPEFLTYFQNEAQLEKSRLLSDRFSAERPKGSFSTLEIQRTEQGDSAMYLCASSRGDRGGLYNEQFFGPGTRLTVL.

CDR3 region: CASSIEIYNSPLHF. CDR3 DNA sequence: TGTGCCAGTAGTATCGAGATCTATAATTCACCCCTCCACTTT. This chain links TRBV19 with TRBJ1-6; D gene unclear. In germline, CDR1 is LNHDA, CDR2 SQIVND (reference sequence). This CDR3 has 14 residues. Trimming took 3 bases from V and 3 from J, leaving 6 bases between them.

The chain joins TRBV7-3 to TRBJ1-1, with TRBD1 matching 7 bases. This CDR3 spans 14 amino acids. The V gene's germline CDR1 is SGHTA and CDR2 FQGTGA. J gave up 5 bases and V 4 bases, and 7 bases lay outside the gene matches. The CDR3 sequence: CASSSGQRITEAFF. The DNA for the CDR3 is TGTGCCAGCAGCTCGGGACAGCGTATTACTGAAGCTTTCTTT.

This chain links TRBV25-1 with TRBJ2-3, with D tentatively TRBD2 (5 bases). The ends were cut back, 4 bases at V and 1 base at J, with 15 bases in the middle. CDR3 size: 16 residues. Per germline, CDR1 MGHDK and CDR2 SYGVNS. The CDR3 here is CASSAQLGRGTDTQYF. As DNA, the CDR3 is TGTGCCAGCAGTGCGCAACTAGGAAGGGGCACAGATACGCAGTATTTT. The full variable domain, in which reference TRBV25-1 and TRBJ2-3 provide the parts outside the CDR3, is EADIYQTPRYLVIGTGKKITLECSQTMGHDKMYWYQQDPGMELHLIHYSYGVNSTEKGDLSSESTVSRIRTEHFPLTLESARPSHTSQYLCASSAQLGRGTDTQYFGPGTRLTVL.

This rearrangement joins TRBV27 to TRBJ2-2, with TRBD2 as a possible D gene (5 bases). V lost 2 bases and J 0 bases, leaving 7 bases between the germline ends. The CDR3 extends over 15 amino acids. CDR1 is MNHEY and CDR2 is SMNVEV in the germline V gene (reference sequence). The CDR3 DNA reads as TGTGCCAGCAGTTTACGGGGTTCGAACACCGGGGAGCTGTTTTTT. Amino acid sequence: CASSLRGSNTGELFF.

The rearrangement joins TRBV13 to TRBJ2-7, with 7 bases that match TRBD1. V shed 5 bases, J shed 2 bases, and the junction held 3 bases outside the gene matches. Germline V gene data show CDR1 as PRHDT and CDR2 as FYEKMQ (reference sequence). CDR3 length: 13 amino acids. As DNA, the CDR3 is TGTGCCAGCAGCACCGGGACAGCCTACGAGCAGTACTTC. It specifies CASSTGTAYEQYF. Full variable domain (remainder filled in from reference TRBV13 and TRBJ2-7): AAGVIQSPRHLIKEKRETATLKCYPIPRHDTVYWYQQGPGQDPQFLISFYEKMQSDKGSIPDRFSAQQFSDYHSELNMSSLELGDSALYFCASSTGTAYEQYFGPGTRLTVT.

For the CDR3, the DNA is TGTGCCATCAGTGAGTCGACGGCTAGCGGGGACACAGATACGCAGTATTTT. This codes for CAISESTASGDTDTQYF. V and J are TRBV10-3 and TRBJ2-3; 9 bases are a match to TRBD2. The germline V gene encodes CDR1 ENHRY and CDR2 SYGVKD. With 0 bases clipped from V and 2 bases from J, the junction kept 6 bases outside the gene matches. This CDR3 comprises 17 residues.

The chain combines TRBV27 with TRBJ2-7; D may be TRBD1 (6 bases). Per germline, CDR1 MNHEY and CDR2 SMNVEV (reference sequence). V was pared by 4 bases and J by 1 base, with 8 bases between. This CDR3 contains 13 residues. The CDR3 DNA sequence: TGTGCCAGCAGTTACAGGGAGTCCTACGAGCAGTACTTC. Translating it yields CASSYRESYEQYF.

The chain recombines TRBV7-2 with TRBJ2-7, with 10 bases fitting TRBD1. V lost 2 bases to trimming and J lost 3 bases; unmatched junction nucleotides: 1. CDR1 is SGHTA and CDR2 is FQGNSA in the germline V gene. The CDR3 is 14 residues long. The CDR3, as DNA: TGTACCAGCAGCTTACGGACAGGGGGCTACGAGCAGTACTTC. As protein: CTSSLRTGGYEQYF.

The V call is TRBV30, the J call TRBJ2-5; 7 nucleotides agree with TRBD1. CDR1 GTSNPN and CDR2 SVGIG come from the germline V gene (reference sequence). The CDR3 length is 15 residues. V dropped 0 bases and J dropped 5; count of bases not matched to a gene: 9. The CDR3 here is CAWSVQQGPGETQYF. CDR3 coding DNA: TGTGCCTGGAGTGTACAACAGGGGCCGGGGGAGACCCAGTACTTC.

The CDR3 sequence: CASGPLQETQYF. Written as DNA, the CDR3 is TGTGCCAGCGGCCCCTTACAAGAGACCCAGTACTTC. This rearrangement joins TRBV6-5 to TRBJ2-5, with unresolved D. Germline CDR1 is MNHEY and CDR2 is SVGAGI. Trimming left V 8 bases short and J 2 bases short, with 9 bases between. The CDR3 consists of 12 residues.

The V gene is TRBV30, the J gene TRBJ2-5; possibly TRBD2 for D (6 bases). V lost 5 bases and J lost 5, with 6 bases in between. The CDR3 runs to 10 residues. Germline V CDR1 and CDR2: GTSNPN, SVGIG (reference sequence). This chain's CDR3 is CAWGGETQYF. As DNA, the CDR3 is TGTGCCTGGGGGGGGGAGACCCAGTACTTC.

The chain joins TRBV7-2 to TRBJ2-4; TRBD1 might be the D (7 bases). The ends were cut back, 5 bases at V and 6 bases at J, with 14 bases in the middle. Germline loops: CDR1 SGHTA, CDR2 FQGNSA. CDR3 length equals 14 residues. The CDR3, as DNA: TGTGCCAGCAGCCTATTTCAGGGGGGAAACATTCAGTACTTC. As protein: CASSLFQGGNIQYF.

This sequence joins TRBV30 and TRBJ1-5, with D hard to call. Germline assignment: CDR1 GTSNPN and CDR2 SVGIG (reference sequence). V lost 2 bases, J lost 7 bases, and 12 bases lay in between. The CDR3 loop spans 13 amino acids. CDR3 in amino acids: CAWSSEGNQPQHF. CDR3 nucleotides: TGTGCCTGGAGTAGCGAGGGAAACCAGCCCCAGCATTTT.

The chain couples TRBV5-1 to TRBJ2-7; D gene ambiguous. Germline V CDR1 and CDR2: SGHRS, YFSETQ. V was cut by 0 bases and J by 6 bases, with 13 bases left in between. CDR3 length equals 14 residues. The DNA for the CDR3 is TGCGCCAGCAGCTTGGTCCCCGCAATCGGCGAGCAGTACTTC. This codes for CASSLVPAIGEQYF.

The V gene is TRBV7-9, the J gene TRBJ1-4, with D perhaps TRBD1 (6 bases). This CDR3 spans 19 amino acids. The germline V and J ends were trimmed by 4 bases and 2 bases, with 23 bases remaining between them. Per the germline V gene, CDR1 is SEHNR and CDR2 is FQNEAQ (reference sequence). The DNA of the CDR3 is TGTGCCAGCAGCTCAAGAAAACAGGGCCGAGGGTCCACTAATGAAAAACTGTTTTTT. This gives the protein CASSSRKQGRGSTNEKLFF.

V gene TRBV2 combines with J gene TRBJ1-2, with a possible D match to TRBD1 (6 bases). CDR1 is SNHLY, CDR2 FYNNEI, per germline. Trimming took 6 bases from V and 2 from J, leaving 16 bases between them. The CDR3 sequence is 15 residues long. The CDR3 spells CASSYVPDSNYGYTF. The CDR3 DNA reads as TGTGCCAGCAGCTATGTGCCGGACAGCAACTATGGCTACACCTTC.

This sequence joins TRBV4-2 and TRBJ2-2; D ambiguous. The V gene's germline CDR1 is LGHNA and CDR2 YNFKEQ. The CDR3 covers 15 residues. V was trimmed by 0 bases and J by 1 base, leaving 6 bases between them. The CDR3 DNA sequence: TGTGCCAGCAGCCAAGAGGCAGGGAACACCGGGGAGCTGTTTTTT. The encoded protein is CASSQEAGNTGELFF.

The chain has TRBV29-1 and TRBJ1-2; 7 nucleotides match TRBD1. CDR3 size: 15 residues. Unmatched junction bases numbered 10, after V lost 6 bases and J lost 0 bases. Looked up from germline, CDR1 is SQVTM and CDR2 is ANQGSEA. CDR3 sequence: CSVAEKRGPNYGYTF. The CDR3 DNA follows: TGCAGCGTCGCAGAAAAAAGGGGGCCTAACTATGGCTACACCTTC.